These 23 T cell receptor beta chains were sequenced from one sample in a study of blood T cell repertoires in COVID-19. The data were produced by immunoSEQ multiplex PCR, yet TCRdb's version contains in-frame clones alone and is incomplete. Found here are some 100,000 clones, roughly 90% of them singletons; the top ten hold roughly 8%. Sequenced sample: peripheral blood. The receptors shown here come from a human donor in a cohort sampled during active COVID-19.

The CDR3 region is CASSEWSLQETQYF. The CDR3 DNA reads TGCGCCAGCAGTGAGTGGAGTCTCCAAGAGACCCAGTACTTC. This chain connects TRBV10-1 to TRBJ2-5; D gene uncertain. In germline, CDR1 is WNHNN, CDR2 SYGVQD (reference sequence). The CDR3 totals 14 residues. The V gene lost 1 base and the J gene lost 1 base, with 7 bases spanning the gap.

CDR3 protein: CASSFRQAEETQYF. CDR3 nucleotide sequence: TGTGCCAGCAGTTTCCGACAGGCGGAAGAGACCCAGTACTTC. The chain recombines TRBV6-6 with TRBJ2-5; possibly TRBD1 for D (6 bases). The CDR3 is 14 amino acids. Germline CDR1 MNHNY, CDR2 SVGAGI (reference sequence). V was shortened by 4 bases and J by 3 bases, with 12 bases between the two germline ends.

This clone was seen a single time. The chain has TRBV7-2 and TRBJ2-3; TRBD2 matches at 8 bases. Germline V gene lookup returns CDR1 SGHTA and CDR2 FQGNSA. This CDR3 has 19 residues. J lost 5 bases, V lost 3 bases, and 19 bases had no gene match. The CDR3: CASSLVAWGSGSKQDTQYF. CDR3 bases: TGTGCCAGCAGCTTGGTGGCATGGGGGAGCGGGAGCAAACAAGATACGCAGTATTTT. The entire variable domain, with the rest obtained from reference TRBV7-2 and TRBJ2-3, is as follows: GAGVSQSPSNKVTEKGKDVELRCDPISGHTALYWYRQSLGQGLEFLIYFQGNSAPDKSGLPSDRFSAERTGGSVSTLTIQRTQQEDSAVYLCASSLVAWGSGSKQDTQYFGPGTRLTVL.

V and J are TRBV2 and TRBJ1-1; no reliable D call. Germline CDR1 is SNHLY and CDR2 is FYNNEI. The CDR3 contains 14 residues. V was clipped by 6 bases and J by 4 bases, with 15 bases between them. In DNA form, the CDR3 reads TGTGCCAGCAGAGGTACGATTTCGGGCACTGAAGCTTTCTTT. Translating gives CASRGTISGTEAFF.

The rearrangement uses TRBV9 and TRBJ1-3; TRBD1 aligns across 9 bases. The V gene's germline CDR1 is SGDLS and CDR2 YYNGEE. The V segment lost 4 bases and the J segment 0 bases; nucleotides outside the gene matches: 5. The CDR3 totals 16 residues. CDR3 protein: CASSYTDRGSGNTIYF. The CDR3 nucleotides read TGTGCCAGCAGCTATACGGACAGGGGCTCTGGAAACACCATATATTTT.

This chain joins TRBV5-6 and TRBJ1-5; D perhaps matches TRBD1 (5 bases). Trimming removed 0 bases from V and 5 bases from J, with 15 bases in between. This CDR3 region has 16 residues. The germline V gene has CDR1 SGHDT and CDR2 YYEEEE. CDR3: CASSLAGREEDQPQHF. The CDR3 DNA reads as TGTGCCAGCAGCTTGGCCGGCAGGGAGGAAGATCAGCCCCAGCATTTT.

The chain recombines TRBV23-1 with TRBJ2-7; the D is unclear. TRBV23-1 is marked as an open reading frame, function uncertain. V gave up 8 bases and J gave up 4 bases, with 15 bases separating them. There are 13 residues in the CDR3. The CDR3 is CASHPRLCYEQYF. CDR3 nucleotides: TGCGCCAGCCATCCCAGGCTGTGTTACGAGCAGTACTTC.

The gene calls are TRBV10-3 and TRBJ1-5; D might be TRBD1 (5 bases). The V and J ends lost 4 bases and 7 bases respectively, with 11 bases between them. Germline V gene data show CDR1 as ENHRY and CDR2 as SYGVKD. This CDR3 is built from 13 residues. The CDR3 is CAISVGGNQPQHF. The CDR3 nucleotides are TGTGCCATCAGTGTCGGGGGAAACCAGCCCCAGCATTTT.

The CDR3 is CASSSRTGGVNEQFF. The CDR3 nucleotides read TGTGCCAGCAGCTCCAGGACAGGAGGAGTAAATGAGCAGTTCTTC. The rearrangement joins TRBV7-3 to TRBJ2-1; 7 bases agree with TRBD1. The CDR3 covers 15 residues. The V segment lost 4 bases and the J segment 7 bases; nucleotides outside the gene matches: 10. Germline V gene data show CDR1 as SGHTA and CDR2 as FQGTGA.

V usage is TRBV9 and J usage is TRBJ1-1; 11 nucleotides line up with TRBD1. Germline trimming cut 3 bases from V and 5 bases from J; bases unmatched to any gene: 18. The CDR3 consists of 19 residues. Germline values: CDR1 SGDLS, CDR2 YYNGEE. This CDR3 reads CASSARDRGAKRRGTEAFF. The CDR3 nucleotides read TGTGCCAGCAGCGCCCGGGACAGGGGGGCCAAACGTCGCGGTACTGAAGCTTTCTTT.

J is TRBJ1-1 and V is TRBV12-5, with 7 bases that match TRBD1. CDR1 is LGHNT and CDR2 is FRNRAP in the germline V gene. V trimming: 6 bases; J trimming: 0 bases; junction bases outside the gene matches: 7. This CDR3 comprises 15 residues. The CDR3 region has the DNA TGTGCTAGTGGACGGGACAGATTGATGAACACTGAAGCTTTCTTT. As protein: CASGRDRLMNTEAFF.

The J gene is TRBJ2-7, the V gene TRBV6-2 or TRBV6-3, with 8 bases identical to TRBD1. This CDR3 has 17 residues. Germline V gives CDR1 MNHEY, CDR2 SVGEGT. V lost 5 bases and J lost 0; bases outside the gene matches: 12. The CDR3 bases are TGTGCCAGCAGTCCAACCGGGACAGGTATAAGCTCCTACGAGCAGTACTTC. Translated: CASSPTGTGISSYEQYF.

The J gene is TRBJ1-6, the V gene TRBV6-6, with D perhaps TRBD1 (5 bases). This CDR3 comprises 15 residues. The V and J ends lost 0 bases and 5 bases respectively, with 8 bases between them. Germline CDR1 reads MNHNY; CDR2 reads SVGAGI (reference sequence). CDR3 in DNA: TGTGCCAGCAGTTACTCCGGGGGGGATAATTCACCCCTCCACTTT. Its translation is CASSYSGGDNSPLHF.

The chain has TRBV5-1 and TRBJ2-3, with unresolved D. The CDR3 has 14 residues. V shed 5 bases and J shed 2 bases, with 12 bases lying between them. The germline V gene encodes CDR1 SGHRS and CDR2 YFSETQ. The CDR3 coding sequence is TGCGCCAGCAGTCAGAATCCCTCCACAGATACGCAGTATTTT. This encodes CASSQNPSTDTQYF.

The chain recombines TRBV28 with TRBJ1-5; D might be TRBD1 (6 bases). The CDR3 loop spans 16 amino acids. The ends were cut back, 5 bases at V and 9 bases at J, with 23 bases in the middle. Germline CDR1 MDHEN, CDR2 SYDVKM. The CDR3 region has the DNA TGTGCCAGCAGTCCCTCATCACAGGGTGGGGTGCCGCCCCAGCATTTT. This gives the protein CASSPSSQGGVPPQHF.

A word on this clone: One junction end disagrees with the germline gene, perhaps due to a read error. In DNA, the CDR3 is TGTGCTAGCAGTCCCGGGACAGGGGCCTCTGGGGCCAACGTCCTGACTTTC. This codes for CASSPGTGASGANVLTF. This chain links TRBV7-7 with TRBJ2-6; 10 bases are a match to TRBD1. Per germline, CDR1 SSHAT and CDR2 FNYEAQ (reference sequence). This CDR3 comprises 17 residues.

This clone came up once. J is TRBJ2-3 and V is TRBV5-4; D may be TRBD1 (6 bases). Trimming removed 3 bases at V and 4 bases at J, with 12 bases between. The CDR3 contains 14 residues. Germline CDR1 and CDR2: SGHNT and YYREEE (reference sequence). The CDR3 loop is CASSSQGTADTQYF. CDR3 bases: TGTGCCAGCAGCTCCCAGGGGACCGCAGATACGCAGTATTTT.

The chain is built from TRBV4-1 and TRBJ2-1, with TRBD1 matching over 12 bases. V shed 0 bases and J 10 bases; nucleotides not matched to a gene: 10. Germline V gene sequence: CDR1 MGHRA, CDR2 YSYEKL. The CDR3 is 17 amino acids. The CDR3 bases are TGCGCCAGCAGCCAAGATTCATCCGGGACAGGGGGCAACGAGCAGTTCTTC. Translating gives CASSQDSSGTGGNEQFF.

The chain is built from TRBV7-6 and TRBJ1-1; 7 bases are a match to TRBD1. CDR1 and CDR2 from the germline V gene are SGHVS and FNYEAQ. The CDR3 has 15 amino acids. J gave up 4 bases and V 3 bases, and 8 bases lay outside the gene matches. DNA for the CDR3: TGTGCCAGCAGCTTTGAAACGACAGGGCCCACTGAAGCTTTCTTT. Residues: CASSFETTGPTEAFF.

CDR3 DNA: TGTGCCAGCAGCTTAGCGGCGGCCAACTCCTACAATGAGCAGTTCTTC. It specifies CASSLAAANSYNEQFF. The chain uses TRBV7-6 and TRBJ2-1; no firm D call. V gave up 0 bases and J gave up 0 bases, with 9 bases separating them. The CDR3 is 16 amino acids. Per the germline V gene, CDR1 is SGHVS and CDR2 is FNYEAQ.

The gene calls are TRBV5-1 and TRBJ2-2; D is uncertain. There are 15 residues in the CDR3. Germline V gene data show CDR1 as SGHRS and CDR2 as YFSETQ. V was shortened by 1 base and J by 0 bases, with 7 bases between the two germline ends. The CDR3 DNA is TGCGCCAGCAGCTTGCTCGAGGCGAACACCGGGGAGCTGTTTTTT. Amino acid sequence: CASSLLEANTGELFF. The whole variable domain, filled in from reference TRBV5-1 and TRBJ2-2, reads KAGVTQTPRYLIKTRGQQVTLSCSPISGHRSVSWYQQTPGQGLQFLFEYFSETQRNKGNFPGRFSGRQFSNSRSEMNVSTLELGDSALYLCASSLLEANTGELFFGEGSRLTVL.

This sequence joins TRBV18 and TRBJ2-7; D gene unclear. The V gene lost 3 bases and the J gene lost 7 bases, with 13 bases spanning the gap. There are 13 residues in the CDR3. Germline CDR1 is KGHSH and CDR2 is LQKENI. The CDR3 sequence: CASSPLQEWEQYF. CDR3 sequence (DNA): TGTGCCAGCTCACCCCTGCAGGAATGGGAGCAGTACTTC.

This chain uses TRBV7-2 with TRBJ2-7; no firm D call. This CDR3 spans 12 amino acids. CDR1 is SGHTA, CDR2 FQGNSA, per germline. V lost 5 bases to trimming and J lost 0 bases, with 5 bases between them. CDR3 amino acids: CASSRSSYEQYF. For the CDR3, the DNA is TGTGCCAGCAGCCGGAGCTCCTACGAGCAGTACTTC.